This T cell receptor beta chain was sequenced in a study of Graves' ophthalmopathy and Graves' hyperthyroidism. Stable hyperthyroidism denotes an absence of ophthalmopathy throughout 18 months of follow-up. Included hyperthyroidism patients were aged 18 to 65 and newly diagnosed (under 2 months' duration). PBMCs stemmed from approximately 10 ml of fresh peripheral blood. Amplifying from RNA transcripts, the study obtained TCR beta CDR3 regions. The workflow started with a first-round RT-PCR run with HTBI primers and then moved on to a second-round multiplex PCR. One entry per CDR3 protein results from TCRdb running MiXCR on the multiplex PCR reads. Of a few hundred thousand distinct CDR3 sequences listed, approximately 15% are singletons. Germline CDR1 MNHNS, CDR2 SASEGT. V lost 1 base and J lost 4; bases outside the gene matches: 2. CDR3 length: 15 amino acids.

This clonotype originated in a woman under 30 with stable Graves' hyperthyroidism. Source material: peripheral blood. This rearrangement joins TRBV6-1 to TRBJ2-3, with 10 bases aligning to TRBD2. CDR3 DNA: TGTGCCAGCAGTGAAGTAGCGGGGGGCGCAGATACGCAGTATTTT. Translated: CASSEVAGGADTQYF.